These 23 T cell receptor beta chains originate from one sample sequenced in a study of STAT3 mutations in large granular lymphocyte leukemia. Whole-study findings and limits: Every T-LGLL patient had at least one immunodominant TCRbeta clonotype.

These receptors are not linked to any known antigen. Generated by immunoSEQ multiplex PCR, the TCRdb table keeps only in-frame clones and is missing some. The sample includes roughly 11,000 clones, about 85% of them seen just once. Sequenced material: peripheral blood mononuclear cells. The receptors originated from an elderly man with T-cell large granular lymphocyte leukemia. Some clones in this sample may be carry-over from other donors' samples.

The sample holds a few counts of this clone. The V and J genes are TRBV5-4 and TRBJ1-2, with 7 bases fitting TRBD1. J lost 5 bases, V lost 2 bases, and 9 bases had no gene match. In germline, CDR1 is SGHNT, CDR2 YYREEE (reference sequence). The CDR3 covers 15 residues. CDR3 sequence (DNA): TGTGCCAGCAGCTTCCTGGGGGACAGTCTGTATGGCTACACCTTC. This codes for CASSFLGDSLYGYTF.

This rearrangement joins TRBV5-4 to TRBJ2-7; 8 bases map to TRBD1. V was pared by 4 bases and J by 2 bases, with 8 bases of the junction left unmatched. This CDR3 has 15 amino acids. Germline CDR1 reads SGHNT; CDR2 reads YYREEE (reference sequence). CDR3 bases: TGTGCCAGCAGCCCAGGACAGGGTGTCGCCTACGAGCAGTACTTC. Translating gives CASSPGQGVAYEQYF.

This chain connects TRBV29-1 to TRBJ1-2, with D possibly being TRBD1 (6 bases). The V end lost 7 bases, the J end lost 0 bases, and 12 bases lay between the germline ends. The CDR3 runs 13 residues. Germline CDR1 SQVTM, CDR2 ANQGSEA. DNA for the CDR3: TGCAGCGCTTTACAGGGAGCTAACTATGGCTACACCTTC. Translating gives CSALQGANYGYTF.

The chain links TRBV23-1 to TRBJ1-6; D is undetermined. TRBV23-1 is identified as an open reading frame with a role that is uncertain. The CDR3 extends over 12 amino acids. Between the trimmed V and J ends, which lost 8 bases and 6 bases, there was a span of 8 bases. CDR3 sequence reads: CASLRSNSPLHF. The CDR3 DNA reads as TGCGCCAGCCTCAGGAGTAATTCACCCCTCCACTTT.

This rearrangement joins TRBV10-3 to TRBJ1-2; D may be TRBD1 (6 bases). In germline, CDR1 is ENHRY, CDR2 SYGVKD. Trimming left V 7 bases short and J 4 bases short, with 13 bases between. The CDR3 is 13 residues long. CDR3 amino acids: CAIKGGLVYGYTF. Here the CDR3 DNA reads TGTGCCATCAAGGGGGGATTAGTCTATGGCTACACCTTC.

The V call is TRBV5-1, the J call TRBJ1-6, with a tentative D call TRBD1 (5 bases). V was trimmed by 4 bases and J by 3 bases, leaving 11 bases between them. The CDR3 spans 15 residues. Germline V gene data show CDR1 as SGHRS and CDR2 as YFSETQ. The chain's CDR3 is CASSPSTGYNSPLHF. The CDR3 nucleotides read TGCGCCAGCAGCCCATCCACAGGCTATAATTCACCCCTCCACTTT.

The chain has TRBV4-2 and TRBJ2-1, with 9 nucleotides matching TRBD2. Germline trimming cut 3 bases from V and 3 bases from J; bases unmatched to any gene: 3. Germline V lookup: CDR1 LGHNA, CDR2 YNFKEQ. There are 15 residues in the CDR3. CDR3 amino acids: CASSQERGVYNEQFF. In DNA, the CDR3 is TGTGCCAGCAGCCAGGAGCGGGGGGTCTACAATGAGCAGTTCTTC.

In this sample, this clone turned up once. V and J are TRBV5-4 and TRBJ2-5; D is undetermined. CDR1 is SGHNT, CDR2 YYREEE, per germline (reference sequence). CDR3 length: 15 amino acids. The V gene lost 0 bases and the J gene lost 3 bases, with 12 bases spanning the gap. CDR3 sequence: CASSLEVNSEETQYF. CDR3 coding DNA: TGTGCCAGCAGCTTGGAGGTCAACAGTGAAGAGACCCAGTACTTC.

V gene TRBV18 combines with J gene TRBJ2-2; 10 bases fit TRBD1. The CDR3 totals 16 residues. CDR1 and CDR2 from the germline V gene are KGHSH and LQKENI. Trimming at V came to 5 bases and at J to 7 bases, leaving 10 bases not matched to a gene. In DNA form, the CDR3 reads TGTGCCAGCTCATCAACCGGGACAGGGGTTGTCGGGGAGCTGTTTTTT. It specifies CASSSTGTGVVGELFF.

The genes are TRBV29-1 and TRBJ1-6; D remains ambiguous. Between the trimmed V and J ends, which lost 7 bases and 3 bases, there was a span of 7 bases. There are 12 residues in the CDR3. The V gene's germline CDR1 is SQVTM and CDR2 ANQGSEA. The CDR3 is CSARDYNSPLHF. The CDR3 DNA sequence: TGCAGCGCCCGGGACTATAATTCACCCCTCCACTTT.

The chain uses TRBV11-1 and TRBJ1-2, with D uncertain. V lost 7 bases and J 4 bases, leaving 13 bases between the germline ends. CDR1 and CDR2 from the germline V gene are SGHAT and FQDESV (reference sequence). This CDR3 has 13 residues. The CDR3 region has the DNA TGTGCCAGCACCGAAATGGACGGCTATGGCTACACCTTC. This translates into CASTEMDGYGYTF. The complete variable domain, with remaining parts taken from reference TRBV11-1 and TRBJ1-2, reads EAEVAQSPRYKITEKSQAVAFWCDPISGHATLYWYRQILGQGPELLVQFQDESVVDDSQLPKDRFSAERLKGVDSTLKIQPAELGDSAMYLCASTEMDGYGYTFGSGTRLTVV.

This sequence joins TRBV27 and TRBJ1-6; the D is unclear. This CDR3 is built from 12 residues. Germline V gene sequence: CDR1 MNHEY, CDR2 SMNVEV (reference sequence). Trimming left V 0 bases short and J 9 bases short, with 3 bases between. The CDR3: CASSLSASPLHF. The CDR3 nucleotides read TGTGCCAGCAGTTTATCGGCTTCACCCCTCCACTTT.

The rearrangement links TRBV7-9 to TRBJ2-3, with D unclear. V lost 6 bases and J lost 5, with 9 bases in between. This CDR3 is 12 amino acids long. The germline CDR1 and CDR2 sequences are SEHNR and FQNEAQ (reference sequence). CDR3 bases: TGTGCCAGCAGTCTATCCATAGATACGCAGTATTTT. Its protein is CASSLSIDTQYF.

The chain has TRBV6-1 and TRBJ2-5; 8 bases fit TRBD2. The J segment lost 0 bases and the V segment lost 4 bases, leaving 4 bases of the junction unmatched. Germline-derived CDR1 and CDR2 are MNHNS and SASEGT. This CDR3 is 15 amino acids long. The CDR3 DNA follows: TGTGCCAGCAGTGCTTTAGCGGGGTACCAAGAGACCCAGTACTTC. It specifies CASSALAGYQETQYF.

This clone was picked up one time. V gene TRBV6-1 combines with J gene TRBJ2-1, with 9 bases aligning to TRBD2. CDR3 length: 15 residues. V was clipped by 3 bases and J by 8 bases; unmatched bases: 8. Germline V gene sequence: CDR1 MNHNS, CDR2 SASEGT. CDR3 loop: CASSDVAGASYEQFF. For the CDR3, the DNA is TGTGCCAGCAGTGATGTAGCGGGGGCCTCCTATGAGCAGTTCTTC.

The CDR3 nucleotides are TGCGCCAGCAGCTTGGGGGACAGGAATACGAACACTGAAGCTTTCTTT. Protein sequence: CASSLGDRNTNTEAFF. The V call is TRBV5-1, the J call TRBJ1-1; 8 bases fit TRBD1. Unmatched junction bases numbered 5, after V lost 0 bases and J lost 1 base. Germline CDR1 SGHRS, CDR2 YFSETQ. This CDR3 contains 16 residues.

The CDR3 reads CASSPRDQDAFYGYTF. The CDR3 nucleotides are TGTGCCAGCAGCCCCCGGGACCAAGACGCGTTCTATGGCTACACCTTC. The chain links TRBV4-2 to TRBJ1-2; D might be TRBD1 (5 bases). V was pared by 4 bases and J by 4 bases, with 19 bases between. The CDR3 length is 16 residues. Germline V gene lookup returns CDR1 LGHNA and CDR2 YNFKEQ.

V usage is TRBV28 and J usage is TRBJ2-7, with a tentative D call TRBD2 (6 bases). Germline CDR1 MDHEN, CDR2 SYDVKM. The CDR3 is 14 residues long. Trimming shortened V by 3 bases and J by 2 bases, and 11 bases separated the two germline ends. Here the CDR3 reads CASSLAGPPYEQYF. The CDR3 coding sequence is TGTGCCAGCAGTTTGGCGGGACCCCCCTACGAGCAGTACTTC.

This chain uses TRBV19 with TRBJ2-1; 8 bases are shared with TRBD2. The CDR3 loop spans 15 amino acids. Germline loops: CDR1 LNHDA, CDR2 SQIVND (reference sequence). V was clipped by 3 bases and J by 2 bases; unmatched bases: 3. CDR3 nucleotides: TGTGCCAGTAGTATCCTCGGGGGGGCCTACAATGAGCAGTTCTTC. Protein sequence: CASSILGGAYNEQFF.

The gene calls are TRBV18 and TRBJ2-1; D remains ambiguous. Germline CDR1 is KGHSH and CDR2 is LQKENI. This CDR3 spans 13 amino acids. Trimming took 3 bases from V and 1 from J, leaving 4 bases between them. CDR3 sequence: CASSPGSYNEQFF. The CDR3 coding sequence is TGTGCCAGCTCACCTGGGTCCTACAATGAGCAGTTCTTC. The complete variable domain, with remaining parts taken from reference TRBV18 and TRBJ2-1, reads NAGVMQNPRHLVRRRGQEARLRCSPMKGHSHVYWYRQLPEEGLKFMVYLQKENIIDESGMPKERFSAEFPKEGPSILRIQQVVRGDSAAYFCASSPGSYNEQFFGPGTRLTVL.

This sequence joins TRBV7-9 and TRBJ1-5, with D unresolved. The germline gives CDR1 SEHNR, CDR2 FQNEAQ (reference sequence). V gave up 6 bases and J gave up 3 bases, with 12 bases separating them. The CDR3 is 14 amino acids. The CDR3 bases are TGTGCCAGCAGTTCAGACGGATTCAATCAGCCCCAGCATTTT. Translation gives CASSSDGFNQPQHF.

The CDR3, as DNA: TGTGCCAGCAGCTTAGCGCAGGGGGTGAGAGATACGCAGTATTTT. It is translated as CASSLAQGVRDTQYF. This chain links TRBV7-9 with TRBJ2-3; TRBD1 agrees at 7 bases. The ends lost 0 bases at V and 5 bases at J; junction bases unmatched: 5. The CDR3 spans 15 residues. Germline loops: CDR1 SEHNR, CDR2 FQNEAQ (reference sequence).

The rearrangement uses TRBV30 and TRBJ2-5; no clear D gene. With 0 bases removed from V and 4 bases from J, the gap between germline ends came to 12 bases. Germline CDR1 is GTSNPN and CDR2 is SVGIG (reference sequence). This CDR3 has 14 amino acids. CDR3 nucleotides: TGTGCCTGGAGTGTTTCGAGTCGAGGAGAGACCCAGTACTTC. Its translation: CAWSVSSRGETQYF.